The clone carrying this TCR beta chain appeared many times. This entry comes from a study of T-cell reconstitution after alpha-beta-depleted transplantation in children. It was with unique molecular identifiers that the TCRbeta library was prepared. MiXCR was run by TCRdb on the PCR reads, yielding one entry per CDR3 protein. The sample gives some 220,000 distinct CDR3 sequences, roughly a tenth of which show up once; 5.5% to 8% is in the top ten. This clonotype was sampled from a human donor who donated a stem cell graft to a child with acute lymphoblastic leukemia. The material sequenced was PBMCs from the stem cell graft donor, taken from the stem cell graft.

The CDR3 bases are TGCAGTGCTAGGGGGGACAGGGGGACCTACGAGCAGTACTTC. It codes for CSARGDRGTYEQYF. The chain links TRBV20-1 to TRBJ2-7, with 11 bases matching TRBD1. Germline assignment: CDR1 DFQATT and CDR2 SNEGSKA (reference sequence). This CDR3 comprises 14 residues. Trimming at V came to 3 bases and at J to 2 bases, leaving 3 bases not matched to a gene.